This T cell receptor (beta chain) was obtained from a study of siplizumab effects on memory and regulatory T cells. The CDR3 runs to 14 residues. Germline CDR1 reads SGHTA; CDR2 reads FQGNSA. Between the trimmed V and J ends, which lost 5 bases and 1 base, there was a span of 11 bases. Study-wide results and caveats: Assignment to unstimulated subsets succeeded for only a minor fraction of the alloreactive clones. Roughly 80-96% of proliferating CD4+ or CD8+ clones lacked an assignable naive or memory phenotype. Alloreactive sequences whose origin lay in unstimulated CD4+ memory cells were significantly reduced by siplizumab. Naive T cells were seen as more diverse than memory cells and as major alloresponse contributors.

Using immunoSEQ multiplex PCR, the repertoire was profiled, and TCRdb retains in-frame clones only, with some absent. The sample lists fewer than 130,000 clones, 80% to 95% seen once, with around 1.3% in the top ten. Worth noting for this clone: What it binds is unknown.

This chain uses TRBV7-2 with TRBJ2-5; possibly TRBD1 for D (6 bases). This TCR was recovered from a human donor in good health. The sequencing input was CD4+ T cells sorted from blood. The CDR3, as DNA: TGTGCCAGCAGCCCCAGACAGGCCCAAGAGACCCAGTACTTC. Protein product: CASSPRQAQETQYF.